This TCR beta chain was found in a study of T cell repertoires and leukemia-associated antigens. On the study more broadly: About 16.1 million effective reads came from all samples combined. Study-level points and caveats: No direct test of specificity or function was done for expanded clones. V, J, VDJ and CDR3 counts did not differ significantly among groups.

TCRdb re-called the 5' RACE reads through MiXCR, storing one row per CDR3 protein. Here the sample spans 11,000 or so distinct CDR3 sequences, roughly 43% being singletons. CDR3 length: 17 residues. V was clipped by 1 base and J by 4 bases, with 16 bases between them. Germline V gives CDR1 SGHVS, CDR2 FQNEAQ. CD3+ T cells were rested overnight without fetal bovine serum. In its sample, this clonotype was seen many times. Its cognate antigen is unknown. The chain uses TRBV7-8 and TRBJ2-2; perhaps TRBD1 as D (5 bases). This TCR derives from a female donor in good health. The sample was CD3+ T cells sorted from blood and cultured. The CDR3 bases are TGTGCCAGCAGCTTAGGGTCAGGGCCTACCTCCACCGGGGAGCTGTTTTTT. It codes for CASSLGSGPTSTGELFF. The full variable domain, completed using reference TRBV7-8 and TRBJ2-2, is GAGVSQSPRYKVAKRGQDVALRCDPISGHVSLFWYQQALGQGPEFLTYFQNEAQLDKSGLPSDRFFAERPEGSVSTLKIQRTQQEDSAVYLCASSLGSGPTSTGELFFGEGSRLTVL.